This TCR beta chain was observed in a study of T-cell memory formation after mild COVID-19. Trimming cost V 10 bases and J 11 bases, with 18 bases left between them. CDR3 size: 11 residues. Germline CDR1 ENHRY, CDR2 SYGVKD. 5'RACE with constant-segment primers built TCRalpha and TCRbeta cDNA libraries with UMIs. Via MiXCR, TCRdb re-called the 5' RACE reads, giving one row per CDR3 protein. The table has about 400,000 distinct CDR3 sequences, 15% to 20% seen once; the top ten hold 20% to 25%. The origin of this receptor is a man younger than 35 who had mild COVID-19 (a few samples of this study predate the infection). Cell type and time point are not known. The chain employs TRBV10-3 and TRBJ2-7, with a tentative D call TRBD2 (6 bases). Sequencing input: PBMCs or a T cell subset sorted from them (not recorded which). CDR3 nucleotides: TGTGCCAGCCGGGACTTTCGAGGGGAGTACTTC. As protein: CASRDFRGEYF.